A selection of T cell receptor beta chains follows, all from one sample in a study of OX40 agonist ivuxolimab in advanced cancers. TCRdb keeps only in-frame clones here, not all; method: immunoSEQ multiplex PCR. The sample carries about 19,000 clones, about four fifths recorded once. Sequences were derived from CD4+ or CD8+ T cells sorted from blood, sampled in a trial of the OX40 agonist ivuxolimab. The source of these receptors is an adult with an advanced solid tumor such as melanoma, head and neck, liver or kidney cancer. The CDR3 runs from the conserved cysteine through the conserved F or W. The D gene is left open where the match is weak. Clone size, where shown, is once, few, many, or a class for clones that have expanded.

J: TRBJ1-5
size: -
D: -
V: TRBV6-6
CDR3: CASSYSGPEIQPQHF
DNA: TGTGCCAGCAGTTACTCGGGACCGGAGATTCAGCCCCAGCATTTT

J: TRBJ1-4
size: -
D: TRBD1
V: TRBV5-1
CDR3: CASSLGQGGNEKLFF
DNA: TGCGCCAGCAGCTTGGGTCAGGGGGGTAATGAAAAACTGTTTTTT

J: TRBJ1-5
size: -
D: -
V: TRBV5-8
CDR3: CASSFKGYSNQPQHF
DNA: TGTGCCAGCAGCTTTAAGGGATATAGCAATCAGCCCCAGCATTTT

J: TRBJ1-2
size: -
D: -
V: TRBV27
CDR3: CASSLMGGYGYTF
DNA: TGTGCCAGCAGTTTAATGGGAGGCTATGGCTACACCTTC

J: TRBJ2-1
size: -
D: TRBD2
V: TRBV7-3
CDR3: CASSVTSGGYNEQFF
DNA: TGTGCCAGCAGCGTAACTAGCGGGGGTTACAATGAGCAGTTCTTC

J: TRBJ2-3
size: -
D: -
V: TRBV27
CDR3: CASSLPSLPDTQYF
DNA: TGTGCCAGCAGTTTACCAAGCCTTCCAGATACGCAGTATTTT

J: TRBJ1-2
size: -
D: TRBD1
V: TRBV2
CDR3: CASSEGRDRGGYTF
DNA: TGTGCCAGCAGTGAAGGACGGGACAGGGGTGGCTACACCTTC

J: TRBJ1-6
size: once
D: -
V: TRBV27
CDR3: CASSPFLRGHSPLHF
DNA: TGTGCCAGCAGTCCATTCCTCCGGGGGCATTCACCCCTCCACTTT

J: TRBJ2-6
size: -
D: -
V: TRBV27
CDR3: CASSGLIRLQSRANVLTF
DNA: TGTGCCAGCAGTGGCTTAATTCGGCTACAAAGTCGGGCCAACGTCCTGACTTTC

J: TRBJ2-7
size: -
D: -
V: TRBV13
CDR3: CASTRTVDSYEQYF
DNA: TGTGCCAGCACTCGAACTGTTGACTCCTACGAGCAGTACTTC

J: TRBJ2-7
size: -
D: TRBD1
V: TRBV4-1
CDR3: CASSLSGTGVEQYF
DNA: TGCGCCAGCAGCCTTTCCGGGACAGGGGTCGAGCAGTACTTC

J: TRBJ2-7
size: -
D: TRBD1
V: TRBV12-5
CDR3: CAPGTASYEQYF
DNA: TGTGCTCCCGGGACAGCCTCCTACGAGCAGTACTTC

J: TRBJ2-7
size: -
D: TRBD1
V: TRBV14
CDR3: CASSHGEGQRAYEQYF
DNA: TGTGCCAGCAGCCATGGCGAGGGACAGAGGGCCTACGAGCAGTACTTC

J: TRBJ2-1
size: -
D: -
V: TRBV7-9
CDR3: CASSPTRAGIHNEQFF
DNA: TGTGCCAGCAGCCCTACTAGGGCGGGGATCCACAATGAGCAGTTCTTC

J: TRBJ1-2
size: -
D: -
V: TRBV7-9
CDR3: CASSLGGNYGYTF
DNA: TGTGCCAGCAGCTTAGGGGGTAACTATGGCTACACCTTC

J: TRBJ1-6
size: -
D: -
V: TRBV6-5
CDR3: CASSPGRALHF
DNA: TGTGCCAGCAGCCCCGGAAGGGCCCTCCACTTT

J: TRBJ2-2
size: once
D: -
V: TRBV10-3
CDR3: CAIRGADTNTGELFF
DNA: TGTGCCATCAGAGGGGCAGACACGAACACCGGGGAGCTGTTTTTT

J: TRBJ1-2
size: -
D: -
V: TRBV9
CDR3: CASSEGDGGYGYTF
DNA: TGTGCCAGCAGCGAGGGGGACGGTGGTTATGGCTACACCTTC

J: TRBJ2-5
size: -
D: -
V: TRBV7-6
CDR3: CASSLYQETQYF
DNA: TGTGCCAGCAGCTTGTACCAAGAGACCCAGTACTTC

J: TRBJ1-2
size: -
D: TRBD1
V: TRBV15
CDR3: CATSRGTGSNYGYTF
DNA: TGTGCCACCAGCAGAGGGACAGGATCTAACTATGGCTACACCTTC

J: TRBJ2-5
size: -
D: -
V: TRBV4-3
CDR3: CASSQDGGETQYF
DNA: TGCGCCAGCAGCCAAGACGGCGGAGAGACCCAGTACTTC

J: TRBJ1-1
size: many
D: -
V: TRBV7-2
CDR3: CASSQDWRGASTEAFF
DNA: TGTGCCAGCAGCCAAGACTGGCGGGGGGCTAGCACTGAAGCTTTCTTT

J: TRBJ2-7
size: -
D: TRBD1
V: TRBV18
CDR3: CASSPPGQGAYEQYF
DNA: TGTGCCAGCTCACCCCCGGGACAGGGGGCCTACGAGCAGTACTTC

J: TRBJ2-1
size: -
D: -
V: TRBV12-1
CDR3: CASSPGRAYNEQFF
DNA: TGTGCCAGCAGCCCCGGGAGGGCCTACAATGAGCAGTTCTTC

J: TRBJ1-2
size: -
D: -
V: TRBV11-2
CDR3: CASSTNGYTF
DNA: TGTGCCAGCAGCACCAATGGCTACACCTTC

J: TRBJ2-3
size: -
D: -
V: TRBV5-6
CDR3: CASSLGARGITDTQYF
DNA: TGTGCCAGCAGCTTGGGAGCGAGGGGAATCACAGATACGCAGTATTTT

J: TRBJ2-3
size: -
D: -
V: TRBV5-1
CDR3: CASSPQANTDTQYF
DNA: TGCGCCAGCAGCCCACAGGCCAACACAGATACGCAGTATTTT

J: TRBJ2-4
size: -
D: TRBD2
V: TRBV11-3
CDR3: CASSPREGSKNIQYF
DNA: TGTGCCAGCAGCCCCAGGGAGGGATCCAAAAACATTCAGTACTTC

J: TRBJ2-3
size: once
D: -
V: TRBV9
CDR3: CASSGVAHTQYF
DNA: TGTGCCAGCAGCGGGGTGGCACATACGCAGTATTTT

J: TRBJ1-1
size: -
D: -
V: TRBV7-9
CDR3: CASSSWYGLEAFF
DNA: TGTGCCAGCAGCTCTTGGTACGGACTGGAAGCTTTCTTT

J: TRBJ2-1
size: -
D: -
V: TRBV7-8
CDR3: CASSLGARGSYNEQFF
DNA: TGTGCCAGCAGCTTAGGGGCCAGAGGCTCCTACAATGAGCAGTTCTTC

J: TRBJ1-3
size: once
D: -
V: TRBV10-1
CDR3: CARKGSPVFNTIYF
DNA: TGCGCCAGAAAGGGCTCCCCGGTATTTAACACCATATATTTT

J: TRBJ1-2
size: few
D: TRBD1
V: TRBV5-1
CDR3: CASGSGQGLGGYTF
DNA: TGCGCCAGCGGTTCGGGACAGGGTTTAGGGGGCTACACCTTC

J: TRBJ1-1
size: -
D: -
V: TRBV4-3
CDR3: CASLAFSGATEAFF
DNA: TGCGCCAGCCTCGCCTTCTCGGGGGCTACTGAAGCTTTCTTT

J: TRBJ1-3
size: few
D: -
V: TRBV10-3
CDR3: CAITFGSGNTIYF
DNA: TGTGCCATCACTTTCGGTTCGGGAAACACCATATATTTT

J: TRBJ2-7
size: -
D: -
V: TRBV5-6
CDR3: CASSLTGLVEQYF
DNA: TGTGCCAGCAGCTTGACAGGCCTGGTCGAGCAGTACTTC

J: TRBJ1-5
size: -
D: TRBD1
V: TRBV5-6
CDR3: CASSLRQGYQPQHF
DNA: TGTGCCAGCAGCTTAAGACAGGGCTATCAGCCCCAGCATTTT

J: TRBJ1-2
size: -
D: TRBD1
V: TRBV12-5
CDR3: CASGFGDRENTF
DNA: TGTGCTAGTGGTTTCGGGGACAGGGAAAACACCTTC

J: TRBJ2-5
size: -
D: -
V: TRBV19
CDR3: CASSTYLQETQYF
DNA: TGTGCCAGTAGTACCTATCTTCAAGAGACCCAGTACTTC

J: TRBJ1-1
size: few
D: -
V: TRBV19
CDR3: CASSIGDFEAFF
DNA: TGTGCCAGTAGTATTGGAGATTTTGAAGCTTTCTTT

J: TRBJ1-1
size: few
D: -
V: TRBV11-2
CDR3: CASSWEGTIDAFF
DNA: TGTGCCAGCAGCTGGGAGGGGACCATTGATGCTTTCTTT

J: TRBJ2-5
size: -
D: TRBD1
V: TRBV29-1
CDR3: CSVEGQGALSYF
DNA: TGCAGCGTTGAGGGACAGGGGGCTTTAAGTTACTTC